This is a list of T cell receptor beta chains from one sample in a study of blood T cell repertoires in COVID-19. Sequencing was performed with immunoSEQ multiplex PCR; in TCRdb, only in-frame clones are kept and a portion is missing. The sample includes 200,000 to 300,000 clones, about 83% of them seen just once. The specimen sequenced was peripheral blood. The source is a human donor in a cohort sampled during active COVID-19. Both conserved end residues are part of each CDR3. Each record gives: J gene, clone size, D gene, V gene, CDR3 length, CDR3 protein, CDR3 DNA. A D gene is named only where the DNA matches it firmly. A row's size may be missing; if present it is once, few, many or a size class.

j_call: TRBJ2-2
clone_size: NA
d_call: NA
v_call: TRBV5-4
cdr3_length: 15
cdr3_aa: CASSPGTAGAGELFF
cdr3_nt: TGTGCCAGCAGCCCCGGGACTGCTGGGGCCGGGGAGCTGTTTTTT

j_call: TRBJ2-1
clone_size: NA
d_call: TRBD2
v_call: TRBV18
cdr3_length: 16
cdr3_aa: CASSPETSGGGNEQFF
cdr3_nt: TGTGCCAGCTCACCAGAGACTAGCGGGGGGGGAAATGAGCAGTTCTTC

j_call: TRBJ1-3
clone_size: once
d_call: TRBD1
v_call: TRBV18
cdr3_length: 17
cdr3_aa: CASSPPTGGTRGNTIYF
cdr3_nt: TGTGCCAGCTCACCACCCACAGGGGGAACAAGAGGAAACACCATATATTTT

j_call: TRBJ2-5
clone_size: NA
d_call: TRBD1
v_call: TRBV5-8
cdr3_length: 14
cdr3_aa: CASSRGQIQETQYF
cdr3_nt: TGTGCCAGCAGCCGGGGACAGATACAAGAGACCCAGTACTTC

j_call: TRBJ2-1
clone_size: NA
d_call: NA
v_call: TRBV2
cdr3_length: 14
cdr3_aa: CASSDQPDTLEQFF
cdr3_nt: TGTGCCAGCAGTGATCAGCCAGACACCCTTGAGCAGTTCTTC

j_call: TRBJ1-1
clone_size: NA
d_call: NA
v_call: TRBV5-1
cdr3_length: 14
cdr3_aa: CASSLRTADTEAFF
cdr3_nt: TGCGCCAGCAGCTTACGGACAGCCGACACTGAAGCTTTCTTT

j_call: TRBJ1-5
clone_size: NA
d_call: NA
v_call: TRBV5-8
cdr3_length: 14
cdr3_aa: CASSSVLVNQPQHF
cdr3_nt: TGTGCCAGCAGCTCCGTCCTAGTCAATCAGCCCCAGCATTTT

j_call: TRBJ2-5
clone_size: NA
d_call: NA
v_call: TRBV5-1
cdr3_length: 14
cdr3_aa: CASSLGKTQETQYF
cdr3_nt: TGCGCCAGCAGCTTGGGAAAGACTCAAGAGACCCAGTACTTC

j_call: TRBJ2-1
clone_size: NA
d_call: NA
v_call: TRBV5-5
cdr3_length: 14
cdr3_aa: CASSSNRELSQQFF
cdr3_nt: TGTGCCAGCAGCTCCAACCGGGAGCTCTCCCAGCAGTTCTTC

j_call: TRBJ2-2
clone_size: NA
d_call: TRBD1
v_call: TRBV29-1
cdr3_length: 15
cdr3_aa: CSVDSGQGIPGELFF
cdr3_nt: TGCAGCGTTGACTCGGGACAGGGAATTCCCGGGGAGCTGTTTTTT

j_call: TRBJ1-5
clone_size: NA
d_call: NA
v_call: TRBV28
cdr3_length: 19
cdr3_aa: CASSLQLFHRVYARQPQHF
cdr3_nt: TGTGCCAGCAGTTTACAATTATTCCACAGGGTTTATGCGCGTCAGCCCCAGCATTTT

j_call: TRBJ1-6
clone_size: few
d_call: TRBD1
v_call: TRBV4-1
cdr3_length: 13
cdr3_aa: CASSPIAQGALHF
cdr3_nt: TGCGCCAGCAGCCCCATAGCTCAGGGGGCCCTCCACTTT

j_call: TRBJ1-6
clone_size: NA
d_call: NA
v_call: TRBV6-5
cdr3_length: 14
cdr3_aa: CASSTQWNNSPLHF
cdr3_nt: TGTGCCAGCAGTACACAGTGGAATAATTCACCCCTCCACTTT

j_call: TRBJ1-5
clone_size: NA
d_call: NA
v_call: TRBV2
cdr3_length: 13
cdr3_aa: CASVQTANQPQHF
cdr3_nt: TGTGCCAGCGTACAGACGGCCAATCAGCCCCAGCATTTT

j_call: TRBJ2-3
clone_size: NA
d_call: TRBD2
v_call: TRBV6-6
cdr3_length: 17
cdr3_aa: CASSHPGLAGATDTQYF
cdr3_nt: TGTGCCAGCAGTCACCCGGGACTAGCGGGGGCCACAGATACGCAGTATTTT

j_call: TRBJ2-4
clone_size: NA
d_call: TRBD1
v_call: TRBV7-9
cdr3_length: 18
cdr3_aa: CASSSRATGASAKNIQYF
cdr3_nt: TGTGCCAGCAGCTCAAGAGCGACAGGGGCTAGCGCCAAAAACATTCAGTACTTC

j_call: TRBJ2-7
clone_size: NA
d_call: NA
v_call: TRBV10-3
cdr3_length: 15
cdr3_aa: CAIMAGSTASYEQYF
cdr3_nt: TGTGCCATCATGGCGGGGAGTACCGCCTCCTACGAGCAGTACTTC

j_call: TRBJ1-4
clone_size: many
d_call: TRBD1
v_call: TRBV7-9
cdr3_length: 16
cdr3_aa: CASSLTGGRTNEKLFF
cdr3_nt: TGTGCCAGCAGTTTGACAGGGGGCCGGACTAATGAAAAACTGTTTTTT

j_call: TRBJ2-7
clone_size: NA
d_call: TRBD2
v_call: TRBV27
cdr3_length: 15
cdr3_aa: CASRAALAGVYEQYF
cdr3_nt: TGTGCCAGCAGGGCCGCACTAGCGGGAGTATACGAGCAGTACTTC

j_call: TRBJ2-3
clone_size: NA
d_call: NA
v_call: TRBV16
cdr3_length: 15
cdr3_aa: CASSQATDSTDTQYF
cdr3_nt: TGTGCCAGCAGCCAAGCGACAGATAGCACAGATACGCAGTATTTT

j_call: TRBJ2-1
clone_size: NA
d_call: TRBD2
v_call: TRBV7-6
cdr3_length: 15
cdr3_aa: CASSLRTSGREEQFF
cdr3_nt: TGTGCCAGCAGCTTACGTACTAGCGGGAGGGAGGAGCAGTTCTTC

j_call: TRBJ2-2
clone_size: NA
d_call: NA
v_call: TRBV5-1
cdr3_length: 15
cdr3_aa: CASSLSQGSTGELFF
cdr3_nt: TGCGCCAGCAGCTTGTCGCAGGGGTCTACCGGGGAGCTGTTTTTT

j_call: TRBJ1-1
clone_size: NA
d_call: NA
v_call: TRBV18
cdr3_length: 14
cdr3_aa: CASSPNSVDSEAFF
cdr3_nt: TGTGCCAGCTCACCGAACTCCGTGGACAGCGAAGCTTTCTTT

j_call: TRBJ1-1
clone_size: many
d_call: NA
v_call: TRBV2
cdr3_length: 11
cdr3_aa: CASSPARKAFF
cdr3_nt: TGTGCCAGCAGTCCGGCGAGGAAAGCTTTCTTT

j_call: TRBJ1-6
clone_size: NA
d_call: NA
v_call: TRBV5-8
cdr3_length: 14
cdr3_aa: CASSFPGTDSPLHF
cdr3_nt: TGTGCCAGCAGCTTTCCAGGGACTGATTCACCCCTCCACTTT

j_call: TRBJ2-7
clone_size: NA
d_call: TRBD1
v_call: TRBV2
cdr3_length: 15
cdr3_aa: CASSDLAGGVVEQYF
cdr3_nt: TGTGCCAGCAGTGATCTTGCAGGGGGTGTTGTCGAGCAGTACTTC

j_call: TRBJ2-5
clone_size: NA
d_call: NA
v_call: TRBV7-9
cdr3_length: 14
cdr3_aa: CASSDPGLGETQYF
cdr3_nt: TGTGCCAGCAGCGATCCAGGGTTAGGGGAGACCCAGTACTTC

j_call: TRBJ2-1
clone_size: NA
d_call: TRBD2
v_call: TRBV4-1
cdr3_length: 14
cdr3_aa: CASSQTGLDNEQFF
cdr3_nt: TGCGCCAGCAGCCAAACCGGACTAGACAATGAGCAGTTCTTC

j_call: TRBJ2-1
clone_size: NA
d_call: NA
v_call: TRBV19
cdr3_length: 15
cdr3_aa: CASSMVGGGLDEQFF
cdr3_nt: TGTGCCAGTAGTATGGTAGGGGGGGGGCTCGATGAGCAGTTCTTC

j_call: TRBJ1-2
clone_size: NA
d_call: TRBD1
v_call: TRBV5-5
cdr3_length: 15
cdr3_aa: CASSSWTGGTYGYTF
cdr3_nt: TGTGCCAGCAGCTCCTGGACAGGTGGGACCTATGGCTACACCTTC

j_call: TRBJ2-7
clone_size: once
d_call: TRBD1
v_call: TRBV28
cdr3_length: 13
cdr3_aa: CASSRTGNDEQYF
cdr3_nt: TGTGCCAGCAGTCGGACAGGGAACGACGAGCAGTACTTC

j_call: TRBJ1-1
clone_size: NA
d_call: NA
v_call: TRBV19
cdr3_length: 12
cdr3_aa: CASSISDSEAFF
cdr3_nt: TGTGCCAGTAGTATCTCGGACAGTGAGGCTTTCTTT

j_call: TRBJ1-5
clone_size: few
d_call: NA
v_call: TRBV2
cdr3_length: 13
cdr3_aa: CASSVNREQPQHF
cdr3_nt: TGTGCCAGCAGTGTGAACAGGGAACAGCCCCAGCATTTT

j_call: TRBJ1-3
clone_size: NA
d_call: TRBD1
v_call: TRBV11-1
cdr3_length: 16
cdr3_aa: CASSFGQANSGNTIYF
cdr3_nt: TGTGCCAGCAGCTTTGGACAGGCCAACTCTGGAAACACCATATATTTT

j_call: TRBJ2-2
clone_size: NA
d_call: TRBD2
v_call: TRBV4-2
cdr3_length: 17
cdr3_aa: CASSQGTSGKNTGELFF
cdr3_nt: TGTGCCAGCAGCCAAGGGACTAGCGGGAAGAACACCGGGGAGCTGTTTTTT

j_call: TRBJ2-5
clone_size: NA
d_call: TRBD2
v_call: TRBV5-4
cdr3_length: 15
cdr3_aa: CASSFHQGGQETQYF
cdr3_nt: TGTGCCAGCAGTTTTCACCAGGGAGGGCAAGAGACCCAGTACTTC

j_call: TRBJ2-3
clone_size: NA
d_call: NA
v_call: TRBV7-7
cdr3_length: 15
cdr3_aa: CASSPGASPTDTQYF
cdr3_nt: TGTGCTAGCAGCCCCGGTGCTAGCCCCACAGATACGCAGTATTTT

j_call: TRBJ1-3
clone_size: few
d_call: TRBD1
v_call: TRBV4-1
cdr3_length: 16
cdr3_aa: CASSRSDREYGNTIYF
cdr3_nt: TGCGCCAGCAGCCGATCCGACAGGGAGTATGGAAACACCATATATTTT

j_call: TRBJ2-5
clone_size: once
d_call: TRBD2
v_call: TRBV15
cdr3_length: 15
cdr3_aa: CATSRSALAEETQYF
cdr3_nt: TGTGCCACCAGCAGATCCGCACTAGCGGAAGAGACCCAGTACTTC

j_call: TRBJ2-5
clone_size: NA
d_call: TRBD2
v_call: TRBV9
cdr3_length: 16
cdr3_aa: CASSVDQRGIQETQYF
cdr3_nt: TGTGCCAGCAGCGTAGATCAGCGGGGAATACAAGAGACCCAGTACTTC

j_call: TRBJ2-3
clone_size: NA
d_call: NA
v_call: TRBV13
cdr3_length: 16
cdr3_aa: CASSLRGGRSTDTQYF
cdr3_nt: TGTGCCAGCAGCCTAAGGGGTGGCCGTAGCACAGATACGCAGTATTTT

j_call: TRBJ2-5
clone_size: NA
d_call: TRBD2
v_call: TRBV5-4
cdr3_length: 16
cdr3_aa: CASSSRLAGGRETQYF
cdr3_nt: TGTGCCAGCAGCTCTAGACTAGCGGGAGGGAGAGAGACCCAGTACTTC

j_call: TRBJ1-6
clone_size: NA
d_call: NA
v_call: TRBV25-1
cdr3_length: 11
cdr3_aa: CASRSNSPLHF
cdr3_nt: TGTGCCAGCAGGAGTAATTCACCCCTCCACTTT

j_call: TRBJ2-7
clone_size: NA
d_call: TRBD1
v_call: TRBV10-2
cdr3_length: 18
cdr3_aa: CASSEGGTGVISKDEQYF
cdr3_nt: TGCGCCAGCAGTGAGGGGGGGACAGGGGTGATTAGTAAGGACGAGCAGTACTTC

j_call: TRBJ2-7
clone_size: NA
d_call: TRBD1
v_call: TRBV2
cdr3_length: 15
cdr3_aa: CASSEVRQGAREQYF
cdr3_nt: TGTGCCAGCAGTGAAGTTCGACAGGGGGCGCGTGAGCAGTACTTC

j_call: TRBJ2-1
clone_size: NA
d_call: TRBD1
v_call: TRBV10-3
cdr3_length: 15
cdr3_aa: CAISPGTGNHNEQFF
cdr3_nt: TGTGCCATCAGCCCCGGGACAGGGAATCACAATGAGCAGTTCTTC

j_call: TRBJ2-7
clone_size: few
d_call: TRBD2
v_call: TRBV27
cdr3_length: 19
cdr3_aa: CASSLRKRTSGKSSYEQYF
cdr3_nt: TGTGCCAGCAGTTTACGGAAACGGACTAGCGGGAAGAGCTCCTACGAGCAGTACTTC

j_call: TRBJ2-2
clone_size: NA
d_call: NA
v_call: TRBV6-5
cdr3_length: 14
cdr3_aa: CASKTSVNTGELFF
cdr3_nt: TGTGCCAGCAAGACTAGTGTTAACACCGGGGAGCTGTTTTTT

j_call: TRBJ2-7
clone_size: NA
d_call: NA
v_call: TRBV4-1
cdr3_length: 14
cdr3_aa: CASSPQPGLGEQYF
cdr3_nt: TGCGCCAGCAGCCCCCAGCCGGGTCTAGGCGAGCAGTACTTC

j_call: TRBJ1-1
clone_size: NA
d_call: TRBD1
v_call: TRBV7-9
cdr3_length: 14
cdr3_aa: CASSSSQGASEAFF
cdr3_nt: TGTGCCAGCAGCTCGTCGCAGGGGGCCTCTGAAGCTTTCTTT

j_call: TRBJ2-5
clone_size: NA
d_call: TRBD1
v_call: TRBV28
cdr3_length: 15
cdr3_aa: CASSSKGQGTETQYF
cdr3_nt: TGTGCCAGCAGTTCTAAGGGACAGGGTACGGAGACCCAGTACTTC

j_call: TRBJ2-2
clone_size: NA
d_call: TRBD1
v_call: TRBV9
cdr3_length: 17
cdr3_aa: CASSVALTGLGDGELFF
cdr3_nt: TGTGCCAGCAGCGTAGCCCTGACAGGGCTTGGTGACGGGGAGCTGTTTTTT

j_call: TRBJ2-5
clone_size: NA
d_call: TRBD1
v_call: TRBV15
cdr3_length: 16
cdr3_aa: CATSWDRTGVGKTQYF
cdr3_nt: TGTGCCACCAGCTGGGATCGGACAGGGGTAGGAAAGACCCAGTACTTC

j_call: TRBJ2-3
clone_size: NA
d_call: TRBD2
v_call: TRBV11-2
cdr3_length: 17
cdr3_aa: CASSPRLAGVSTDTQYF
cdr3_nt: TGTGCCAGCAGCCCCAGACTAGCGGGAGTGAGCACAGATACGCAGTATTTT

j_call: TRBJ2-3
clone_size: NA
d_call: NA
v_call: TRBV5-8
cdr3_length: 15
cdr3_aa: CASSSRRGLADTQYF
cdr3_nt: TGTGCCAGCAGCTCCCGGCGGGGGCTCGCAGATACGCAGTATTTT

j_call: TRBJ2-5
clone_size: NA
d_call: NA
v_call: TRBV16
cdr3_length: 14
cdr3_aa: CASSQSRAEETQYF
cdr3_nt: TGTGCCAGCAGCCAATCCAGGGCTGAAGAGACCCAGTACTTC

j_call: TRBJ2-7
clone_size: NA
d_call: NA
v_call: TRBV19
cdr3_length: 13
cdr3_aa: CASRGQAHGEQYF
cdr3_nt: TGTGCCAGTAGGGGCCAGGCACATGGCGAGCAGTACTTC

j_call: TRBJ2-7
clone_size: NA
d_call: TRBD1
v_call: TRBV19
cdr3_length: 14
cdr3_aa: CASTPGQGVYEQYF
cdr3_nt: TGTGCCAGTACCCCGGGACAGGGGGTCTACGAGCAGTACTTC

j_call: TRBJ1-2
clone_size: NA
d_call: TRBD1
v_call: TRBV10-3
cdr3_length: 16
cdr3_aa: CAISESIVRGPYGYTF
cdr3_nt: TGTGCCATCAGTGAGTCGATAGTCAGGGGGCCCTATGGCTACACCTTC

j_call: TRBJ2-5
clone_size: NA
d_call: NA
v_call: TRBV19
cdr3_length: 12
cdr3_aa: CASRSGGETQYF
cdr3_nt: TGTGCCAGTAGGTCAGGGGGGGAGACCCAGTACTTC